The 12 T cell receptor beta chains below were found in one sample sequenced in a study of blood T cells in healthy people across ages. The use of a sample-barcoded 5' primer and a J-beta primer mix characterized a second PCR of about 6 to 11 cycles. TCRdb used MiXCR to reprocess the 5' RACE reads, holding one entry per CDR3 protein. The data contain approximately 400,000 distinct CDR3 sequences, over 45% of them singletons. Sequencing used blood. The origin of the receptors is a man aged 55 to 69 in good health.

The DNA of the CDR3 is TGCAGTGCTAGGGGACAATTGGTTGAGCAGTACTTC. Its protein product is CSARGQLVEQYF. The V call is TRBV20-1, the J call TRBJ2-5; D perhaps matches TRBD1 (6 bases). The ends were cut back, 3 bases at V and 11 bases at J, with 16 bases in the middle. CDR1 is DFQATT and CDR2 is SNEGSKA in the germline V gene (reference sequence). The CDR3 spans 12 residues.

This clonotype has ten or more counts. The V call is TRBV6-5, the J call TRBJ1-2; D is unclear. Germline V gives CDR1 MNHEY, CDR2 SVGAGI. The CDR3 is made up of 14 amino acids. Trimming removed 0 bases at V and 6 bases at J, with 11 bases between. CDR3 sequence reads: CASSYSTGWDGYTF. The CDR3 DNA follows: TGTGCCAGCAGTTACTCCACGGGGTGGGATGGCTACACCTTC.

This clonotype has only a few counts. The CDR3 here is CASSESAGERNYGYTF. CDR3 nucleotides: TGCGCCAGCAGTGAGTCTGCAGGGGAGAGGAACTATGGCTACACCTTC. The chain couples TRBV10-2 to TRBJ1-2, with a tentative D call TRBD1 (6 bases). Trimming stripped 0 bases from V and 2 bases from J, with 13 bases between. There are 16 residues in the CDR3. CDR1 is WSHSY, CDR2 SAAADI, per germline.

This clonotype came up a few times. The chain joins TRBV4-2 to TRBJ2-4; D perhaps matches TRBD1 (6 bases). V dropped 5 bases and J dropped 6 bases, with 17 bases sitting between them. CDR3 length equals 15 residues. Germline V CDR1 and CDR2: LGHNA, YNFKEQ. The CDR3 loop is CASSWSGTKGNIQYF. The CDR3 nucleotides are TGTGCCAGCAGCTGGTCCGGGACAAAAGGAAACATTCAGTACTTC.

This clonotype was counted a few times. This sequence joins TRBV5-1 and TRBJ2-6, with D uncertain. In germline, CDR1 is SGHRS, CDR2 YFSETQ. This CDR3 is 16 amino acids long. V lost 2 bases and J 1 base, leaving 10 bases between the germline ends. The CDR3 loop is CASSFSVLSGANVLTF. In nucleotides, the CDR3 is TGCGCCAGCAGCTTCTCTGTCCTTTCTGGGGCCAACGTCCTGACTTTC.

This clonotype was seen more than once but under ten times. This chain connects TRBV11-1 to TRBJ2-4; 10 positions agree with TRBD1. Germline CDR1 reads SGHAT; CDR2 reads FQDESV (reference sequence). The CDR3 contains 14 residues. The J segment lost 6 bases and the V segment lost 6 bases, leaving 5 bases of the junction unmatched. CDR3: CASSSDRGGNIQYF. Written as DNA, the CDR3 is TGTGCCAGCAGTTCGGACAGGGGGGGAAACATTCAGTACTTC.

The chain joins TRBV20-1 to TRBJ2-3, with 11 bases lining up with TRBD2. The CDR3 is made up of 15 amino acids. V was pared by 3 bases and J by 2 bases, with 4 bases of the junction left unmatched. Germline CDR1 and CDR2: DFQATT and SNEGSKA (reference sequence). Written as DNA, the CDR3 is TGCAGTGCTAGCGGGACTAGCGGTCTCACAGATACGCAGTATTTT. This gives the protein CSASGTSGLTDTQYF.

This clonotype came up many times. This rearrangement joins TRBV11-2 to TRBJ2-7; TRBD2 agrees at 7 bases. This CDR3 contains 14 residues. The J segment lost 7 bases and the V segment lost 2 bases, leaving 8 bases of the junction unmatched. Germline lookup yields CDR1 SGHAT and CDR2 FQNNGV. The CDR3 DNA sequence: TGTGCCAGCAGCTTACTCGGCGGGAGTAATGAGCAGTACTTC. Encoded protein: CASSLLGGSNEQYF.

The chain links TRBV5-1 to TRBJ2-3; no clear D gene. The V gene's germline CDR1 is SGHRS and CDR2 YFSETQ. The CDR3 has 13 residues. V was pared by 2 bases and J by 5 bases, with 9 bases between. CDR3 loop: CASSFFKGDTQYF. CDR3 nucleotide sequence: TGCGCCAGCAGCTTTTTTAAGGGAGATACGCAGTATTTT.

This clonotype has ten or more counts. CDR3: CATLSPGQRVYGYTF. CDR3 bases: TGTGCCACCTTATCCCCTGGACAGCGCGTCTATGGCTACACCTTC. This sequence joins TRBV7-2 and TRBJ1-2; a weak D match, TRBD1 (6 bases). CDR1 is SGHTA and CDR2 is FQGNSA in the germline V gene. The V and J ends lost 10 bases and 4 bases respectively, with 22 bases between them. This CDR3 region has 15 residues.

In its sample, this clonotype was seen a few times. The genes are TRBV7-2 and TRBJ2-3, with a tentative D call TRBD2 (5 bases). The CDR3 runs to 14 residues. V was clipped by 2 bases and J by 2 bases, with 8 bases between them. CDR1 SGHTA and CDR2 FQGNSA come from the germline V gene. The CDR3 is CASSLQRSTDTQYF. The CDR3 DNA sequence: TGTGCCAGCAGCTTACAGCGGTCCACAGATACGCAGTATTTT.

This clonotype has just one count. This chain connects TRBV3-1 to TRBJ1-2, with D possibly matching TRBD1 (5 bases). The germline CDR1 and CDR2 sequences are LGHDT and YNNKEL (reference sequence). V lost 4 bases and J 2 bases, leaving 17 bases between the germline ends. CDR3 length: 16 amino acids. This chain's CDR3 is CASSRGTSRGNYGYTF. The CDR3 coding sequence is TGTGCCAGCAGCCGCGGGACCTCTCGCGGCAACTATGGCTACACCTTC.